The clone carrying this T cell receptor (beta chain) was observed once. Its cognate antigen is unknown. This record belongs to a study of cytomegalovirus exposure and HLA in healthy donors. Study-wide points: A later analysis, which compared TCR beta chains of equal frequency, found the HLA-associated ones more clonally expanded. Previous analysis showed most TCR beta V segments were productive about 90% or about 30% of the time.

Primers for the PCR totalled 60 Vbeta and 13 Jbeta. Method: immunoSEQ multiplex PCR; TCRdb's copy keeps in-frame clones and lacks some. The sample has some 130,000 clones, 77% seen once. The source material was PBMCs. The receptor was derived from a male donor in good health and CMV-seropositive.

DNA of the CDR3: TGTGCCAGTAGTATACCAGAAAACACTGAAGCTTTCTTT. As protein: CASSIPENTEAFF. This rearrangement joins TRBV19 to TRBJ1-1, with D hard to call. This CDR3 is built from 13 residues. Germline assignment: CDR1 LNHDA and CDR2 SQIVND (reference sequence). V lost 2 bases to trimming and J lost 2 bases, with 6 bases between them.